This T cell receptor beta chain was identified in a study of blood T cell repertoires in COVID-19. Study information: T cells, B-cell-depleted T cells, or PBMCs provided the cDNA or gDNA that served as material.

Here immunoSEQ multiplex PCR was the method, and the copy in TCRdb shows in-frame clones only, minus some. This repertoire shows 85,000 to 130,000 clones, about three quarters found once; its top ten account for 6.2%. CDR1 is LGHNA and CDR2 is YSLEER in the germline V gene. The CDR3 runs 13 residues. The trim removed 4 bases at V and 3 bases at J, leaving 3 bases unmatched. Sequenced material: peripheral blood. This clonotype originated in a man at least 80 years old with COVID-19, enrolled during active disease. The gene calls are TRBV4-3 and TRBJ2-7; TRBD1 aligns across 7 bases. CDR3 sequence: CASSRDRDYEQYF. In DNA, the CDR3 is TGCGCCAGCAGCCGGGACAGAGACTACGAGCAGTACTTC.